These 24 T cell receptor beta chains were sequenced from one sample in a study of blood T cell repertoires in COVID-19 (TCRdb year 2020). The library was made by the immunoSEQ multiplex PCR assay. TCRdb provides this immuneACCESS table in a form limited to in-frame rearrangements. Some clones are lacking; in checked studies, under half of them reflect an unresolved V gene, and why the rest are absent is not known. Recorded for this sample are roughly 410,000 clones; about 91% of them occurred a single time. The ten largest clonotypes hold roughly 1.5% of the sample. The sample consisted of peripheral blood. The receptors derive from a woman between 35 and 50 years old with COVID-19, enrolled during active disease.

In this sample, this clone turned up once. J is TRBJ1-1 and V is TRBV5-1, with D uncertain. V dropped 4 bases and J dropped 3 bases, with 16 bases sitting between them. This CDR3 is 15 amino acids long. Germline CDR1 and CDR2: SGHRS and YFSETQ. For the CDR3, the DNA is TGCGCCAGCAGCGACGGGTCCCGAGGATACACTGAAGCTTTCTTT. Translating gives CASSDGSRGYTEAFF.

The chain is built from TRBV7-9 and TRBJ1-4, with no clear D. V gave up 3 bases and J gave up 8 bases, with 7 bases separating them. The CDR3 sequence is 12 residues long. Germline-derived CDR1 and CDR2 are SEHNR and FQNEAQ (reference sequence). In DNA form, the CDR3 reads TGTGCCAGCAGCTTGGCTAGCGAAAAACTGTTTTTT. Its protein product is CASSLASEKLFF. Together with reference TRBV7-9 and TRBJ1-4, the CDR3 gives the full variable domain: DTGVSQNPRHKITKRGQNVTFRCDPISEHNRLYWYRQTLGQGPEFLTYFQNEAQLEKSRLLSDRFSAERPKGSFSTLEIQRTEQGDSAMYLCASSLASEKLFFGSGTQLSVL.

V usage is TRBV6-2 or TRBV6-3 and J usage is TRBJ1-6, with TRBD1 matching 7 bases. Germline V lookup: CDR1 MNHEY, CDR2 SVGEGT. The CDR3 consists of 12 residues. J lost 15 bases, V lost 5 bases, and 7 bases had no gene match. The CDR3 region is CASSPRQGGLHF. CDR3 in DNA: TGTGCCAGCAGTCCGCGACAGGGAGGCCTCCACTTT.

This clone occurred a few times. The chain employs TRBV6-2 or TRBV6-3 and TRBJ1-2; 7 bases align to TRBD1. Germline V gene lookup returns CDR1 MNHEY and CDR2 SVGEGT. The CDR3 totals 14 residues. V was clipped by 0 bases and J by 7 bases; unmatched bases: 5. CDR3 sequence: CASSYSPGGSGYTF. The DNA for the CDR3 is TGTGCCAGCAGTTACTCGCCAGGGGGAAGTGGCTACACCTTC.

CDR3 DNA sequence: TGCGCCAGCAGCCAAGATCCGGGTCCCGGAAACACCATATATTTT. This sequence encodes CASSQDPGPGNTIYF. The V call is TRBV4-1, the J call TRBJ1-3, with D unclear. The CDR3 has 15 residues. The V end lost 0 bases, the J end lost 4 bases, and 10 bases lay between the germline ends. Germline CDR1 reads MGHRA; CDR2 reads YSYEKL.

J is TRBJ1-5 and V is TRBV5-1; unclear D gene. The CDR3 is made up of 13 amino acids. Trimming left V 0 bases short and J 4 bases short, with 5 bases between. Germline lookup yields CDR1 SGHRS and CDR2 YFSETQ. CDR3 sequence: CASSLAENQPQHF. CDR3 nucleotide sequence: TGCGCCAGCAGCTTGGCCGAGAATCAGCCCCAGCATTTT.

The rearrangement uses TRBV5-1 and TRBJ1-5, with 12 bases that match TRBD1. Germline CDR1 and CDR2: SGHRS and YFSETQ. V gave up 4 bases and J gave up 6 bases; unmatched junction bases: 5. There are 15 residues in the CDR3. The chain's CDR3 is CASSPGTGGTQPQHF. The CDR3 nucleotides are TGCGCCAGCAGCCCCGGGACAGGGGGCACTCAGCCCCAGCATTTT.

Turning to this clone: Other DNA variants within this sample encode the same CDR3. This rearrangement joins TRBV5-1 to TRBJ2-5; possibly TRBD2 for D (6 bases). Germline V gives CDR1 SGHRS, CDR2 YFSETQ. V was pared by 0 bases and J by 4 bases, with 7 bases between. The CDR3 is made up of 13 amino acids. CDR3 nucleotides: TGCGCCAGCAGCTTGGGTAGCGGAGAGACCCAGTACTTC. It codes for CASSLGSGETQYF.

This sequence joins TRBV3-1 (or the pseudogene TRBV3-2) and TRBJ1-2; D gene unclear. V was trimmed by 0 bases and J by 0 bases, leaving 14 bases between them. CDR3 length: 17 residues. Germline loops: CDR1 LGHDT, CDR2 YNNKEL (reference sequence). This CDR3 reads CASSQDRPGRANYGYTF. In DNA form, the CDR3 reads TGTGCCAGCAGCCAAGATCGCCCGGGGAGGGCTAACTATGGCTACACCTTC.

V and J are TRBV6-5 and TRBJ2-5, with 10 bases aligning to TRBD1. This CDR3 has 15 amino acids. Germline CDR1 and CDR2: MNHEY and SVGAGI. The J segment lost 5 bases and the V segment lost 6 bases, leaving 9 bases of the junction unmatched. The CDR3: CASRHPGQGRETQYF. The CDR3 region has the DNA TGTGCCAGCAGACATCCGGGACAGGGGCGGGAGACCCAGTACTTC.

The V call is TRBV19, the J call TRBJ1-4; D remains unclear. Germline V gene sequence: CDR1 LNHDA, CDR2 SQIVND (reference sequence). V was pared by 6 bases and J by 1 base, with 9 bases between. The CDR3 extends over 14 amino acids. DNA for the CDR3: TGTGCCAGTAGCCAGGCCCAAACTAATGAAAAACTGTTTTTT. Translation gives CASSQAQTNEKLFF.

The chain joins TRBV28 to TRBJ2-1; 7 nucleotides align to TRBD2. Germline CDR1 and CDR2: MDHEN and SYDVKM. The CDR3 totals 12 residues. The V and J ends lost 6 bases and 9 bases, in that order; junction bases with no gene match: 5. The CDR3 loop reads CASRHGGTEQFF. Written as DNA, the CDR3 is TGTGCCAGCAGGCACGGGGGGACTGAGCAGTTCTTC.

This chain links TRBV4-3 with TRBJ1-3; no reliable D call. This CDR3 has 15 residues. The germline V and J ends were trimmed by 5 bases and 0 bases, with 11 bases remaining between them. Germline V gives CDR1 LGHNA, CDR2 YSLEER. The CDR3 nucleotides read TGCGCCAGCAGCGTCAGCTCGGGCTCTGGAAACACCATATATTTT. Its translation: CASSVSSGSGNTIYF.

This clone was observed a handful of times. The V call is TRBV4-2, the J call TRBJ2-1; the D gene is possibly TRBD1 (5 bases). The CDR3 consists of 18 residues. The V end was cut by 0 bases, the J end by 9 bases, with 24 bases between. Germline V lookup: CDR1 LGHNA, CDR2 YNFKEQ. In DNA form, the CDR3 reads TGTGCCAGCAGCCAAGACCGGCAGGGCCTTTTGAGCACGTCTGAGCAGTTCTTC. It is translated as CASSQDRQGLLSTSEQFF.

This clone was observed once. V gene TRBV7-2 combines with J gene TRBJ1-6; 8 positions agree with TRBD1. The J segment lost 9 bases and the V segment lost 3 bases, leaving 10 bases of the junction unmatched. Germline loops: CDR1 SGHTA, CDR2 FQGNSA. The CDR3 runs 16 residues. The chain's CDR3 is CASSFGVQGARSPLHF. CDR3 nucleotides: TGTGCCAGCAGCTTTGGGGTTCAGGGGGCGCGTTCACCCCTCCACTTT.

This clone was detected only a few times. The chain uses TRBV6-4 and TRBJ2-3, with D possibly matching TRBD2 (5 bases). The CDR3 length is 15 residues. Germline V CDR1 and CDR2: MRHNA, SNTAGT. The V gene lost 8 bases and the J gene lost 1 base, with 16 bases spanning the gap. CDR3 residues: CASATLGSGTDTQYF. The CDR3 DNA reads TGTGCCAGCGCTACACTGGGGAGTGGCACAGATACGCAGTATTTT.

The chain uses TRBV27 and TRBJ1-6; the match to TRBD1 covers 8 bases. Germline V gene data show CDR1 as MNHEY and CDR2 as SMNVEV (reference sequence). With 6 bases clipped from V and 6 bases from J, the junction kept 1 base outside the gene matches. The CDR3 runs to 13 residues. The CDR3 nucleotides read TGTGCCAGCAGCGGACAGGGTAATTCACCCCTCCACTTT. Its protein product is CASSGQGNSPLHF.

The genes are TRBV5-1 and TRBJ1-4, with a possible D match to TRBD1 (6 bases). This CDR3 comprises 16 residues. Per the germline V gene, CDR1 is SGHRS and CDR2 is YFSETQ. V was cut by 3 bases and J by 0 bases, with 12 bases left in between. The CDR3 here is CASSSSAGATNEKLFF. The CDR3 bases are TGCGCCAGCAGCTCGTCAGCAGGGGCAACTAATGAAAAACTGTTTTTT.

V usage is TRBV19 and J usage is TRBJ1-1, with D possibly being TRBD1 (5 bases). Germline CDR1 and CDR2: LNHDA and SQIVND (reference sequence). Between the trimmed V and J ends, which lost 9 bases and 2 bases, there was a span of 25 bases. There are 17 residues in the CDR3. As DNA, the CDR3 is TGTGCCAGCACTCCCTTAGGGGTGAGGAGGGTAAACACTGAAGCTTTCTTT. It codes for CASTPLGVRRVNTEAFF.

The gene calls are TRBV15 and TRBJ2-7, with D unresolved. Trimming removed 2 bases from V and 3 bases from J, with 17 bases in between. Germline CDR1 and CDR2: LNHNV and YYDKDF (reference sequence). CDR3 length: 16 residues. For the CDR3, the DNA is TGTGCCACCAGCAGACCCTGGGCCGTTCCGGACTACGAGCAGTACTTC. Translated, it gives CATSRPWAVPDYEQYF.

This clone was observed a single time. The V and J genes are TRBV9 and TRBJ2-3; 7 bases agree with TRBD2. The CDR3 totals 13 residues. Germline values: CDR1 SGDLS, CDR2 YYNGEE. V was pared by 4 bases and J by 5 bases, with 4 bases of the junction left unmatched. CDR3 sequence reads: CASSPAGQDTQYF. For the CDR3, the DNA is TGTGCCAGCAGCCCAGCGGGGCAAGATACGCAGTATTTT.

The gene calls are TRBV5-1 and TRBJ2-2; the D is unclear. From germline, CDR1 is SGHRS and CDR2 YFSETQ. Trimming left V 0 bases short and J 0 bases short, with 6 bases between. This CDR3 has 15 amino acids. Here the CDR3 reads CASSLETPNTGELFF. Written as DNA, the CDR3 is TGCGCCAGCAGCTTGGAGACTCCGAACACCGGGGAGCTGTTTTTT.

V usage is TRBV5-1 and J usage is TRBJ1-1, with D unresolved. The CDR3 contains 14 residues. V was trimmed by 0 bases and J by 2 bases, leaving 8 bases between them. Germline-derived CDR1 and CDR2 are SGHRS and YFSETQ. CDR3 sequence: CASSLDSPNTEAFF. The CDR3 nucleotides read TGCGCCAGCAGCTTGGACAGCCCCAACACTGAAGCTTTCTTT. The entire variable domain, with the rest obtained from reference TRBV5-1 and TRBJ1-1, is as follows: KAGVTQTPRYLIKTRGQQVTLSCSPISGHRSVSWYQQTPGQGLQFLFEYFSETQRNKGNFPGRFSGRQFSNSRSEMNVSTLELGDSALYLCASSLDSPNTEAFFGQGTRLTVV.

This chain connects TRBV10-2 to TRBJ1-3; 7 nucleotides agree with TRBD1. V lost 6 bases and J lost 0; bases outside the gene matches: 2. The CDR3 sequence is 14 residues long. CDR1 WSHSY and CDR2 SAAADI come from the germline V gene. CDR3 bases: TGCGCCAGCAGGACAGGGAGCTCTGGAAACACCATATATTTT. Protein product: CASRTGSSGNTIYF.